The rows below give T cell receptor beta chains drawn from one sample of a study of blood T cell repertoires in COVID-19. Here immunoSEQ multiplex PCR was the method, and the copy in TCRdb shows in-frame clones only, minus some. Of tens of thousands of clones in the sample, 75% to 85% were seen once. Sequenced sample: peripheral blood. These receptors came from a woman of 80 years or more with acute or convalescent COVID-19. The CDR3 runs from the conserved cysteine through the conserved F or W. D genes are given only for firm matches. Size values are once, few and many counts, or a class for expanded clones, and some rows have none.

TRBJ2-3,NA,TRBV25-1,NA,TGTGCCAGCAACCTCGGTGCAGATACGCAGTATTTT,CASNLGADTQYF
TRBJ1-2,NA,TRBV28,few,TGTGCCAGCGGCCAGCCGGACACAGGGCACGGCTACACCTTC,CASGQPDTGHGYTF
TRBJ2-2,NA,TRBV5-4,NA,TGTGCCAGCAGCTTGGGTGTTTTGGCGGGGACCACCGGGGAGCTGTTTTTT,CASSLGVLAGTTGELFF
TRBJ2-3,NA,TRBV24-1,NA,TGTGCCACCAGTGATGGATCCGGAGGTACGCAGTATTTT,CATSDGSGGTQYF
TRBJ2-1,NA,TRBV7-2,NA,TGTGCCAGCTCCACGACGGGTACGGGGTGGCAGTTCTTC,CASSTTGTGWQFF
TRBJ2-3,NA,TRBV5-1,NA,TGCGCCAGCAGCGCGACAGCACTTAGCACAGATACGCAGTATTTT,CASSATALSTDTQYF
TRBJ1-2,NA,TRBV19,NA,TGTGCCAGTAGTATCGGCAGGATGAATGGCTACACCTTC,CASSIGRMNGYTF
TRBJ1-3,TRBD1,TRBV19,NA,TGTGCCACCGAGCCTCGACAGGGCGGAAACACCATATATTTT,CATEPRQGGNTIYF
TRBJ2-3,NA,TRBV4-2,NA,TGTGCCAGCAGCCCTGGAGGTGCGTTCCGCACAGATACGCAGTATTTT,CASSPGGAFRTDTQYF
TRBJ2-7,NA,TRBV27,few,TGTGCCAGCAGTACCACCGGGACAACCTACGAGCAGTACTTC,CASSTTGTTYEQYF
TRBJ1-1,TRBD1,TRBV19,NA,TGTGCCAGTCGAAGGACAGGGGGAAAGACTGAAGCTTTCTTT,CASRRTGGKTEAFF
TRBJ1-1,NA,TRBV4-2,once,TGTGCCAGCAGCCAAGATATCCGGGGGGACACTGAAGCTTTCTTT,CASSQDIRGDTEAFF
TRBJ2-7,NA,TRBV7-2,NA,TGTGCCAGCAGCTTAGGGGAGTTCGAATACGAAGAGCAGTACTTC,CASSLGEFEYEEQYF
TRBJ2-7,NA,TRBV2,NA,TGTGCCAGCAGTGAATCATTCTCCTACGAGCAGTACTTC,CASSESFSYEQYF
TRBJ2-3,NA,TRBV6-5,NA,TGTGCCAGCAAACTCGGTCAGGGGAGGGCAGATACGCAGTATTTT,CASKLGQGRADTQYF
TRBJ1-1,NA,TRBV29-1,NA,TGCAGCGTTACCCTGGGGCACCTGAACACTGAAGCTTTCTTT,CSVTLGHLNTEAFF
TRBJ2-1,TRBD2,TRBV13,NA,TGTGCCAGCAGCTTAAACGGGGGGGCCTACAATGAGCAGTTCTTC,CASSLNGGAYNEQFF
TRBJ2-7,TRBD2,TRBV10-3,NA,TGTGCCATCCGGACTAGCTCGGGCTCCTACGAGCAGTACTTC,CAIRTSSGSYEQYF
TRBJ1-5,NA,TRBV19,NA,TGTGCCAGTAGTATAGGATCGGGAGGGCCCAATAATCAGCCCCAGCATTTT,CASSIGSGGPNNQPQHF
TRBJ1-3,NA,TRBV7-9,NA,TGTGCCAGCAGCTCGATGGATAGCAACACCATATATTTT,CASSSMDSNTIYF
TRBJ1-4,TRBD1,TRBV25-1,NA,TGTGCCAGCAGGTGGACAGGAAGAAATGAAAAACTGTTTTTT,CASRWTGRNEKLFF
TRBJ1-5,NA,TRBV2,NA,TGTGCCAGCAGGGGACAAAGCAATCAGCCCCAGCATTTT,CASRGQSNQPQHF
TRBJ2-5,TRBD1,TRBV7-9,NA,TGTGCCAGCAGCTTTCCGACAGGGCGGGAGACCCAGTACTTC,CASSFPTGRETQYF
TRBJ2-5,NA,TRBV5-1,NA,TGCGCCAGCAGCTTGACAGCATCCCAAGAGACCCAGTACTTC,CASSLTASQETQYF
TRBJ1-2,NA,TRBV7-8,once,TGTGCCAGCAGCTTAGTGGGGGGAGGCTCTGACTACACCTTC,CASSLVGGGSDYTF
TRBJ2-3,TRBD1,TRBV10-3,NA,TGTGCCATCAGCTATGACAGGGCGGGCACAGATACGCAGTATTTT,CAISYDRAGTDTQYF
TRBJ1-4,NA,TRBV4-2,NA,TGTGCCAGCACCCCTGGGGGCAGAGGTAATGAAAAACTGTTTTTT,CASTPGGRGNEKLFF
TRBJ1-1,NA,TRBV7-2,NA,TGTGCCAGCAGCTTCAGGTCGGCGAACACTGAAGCTTTCTTT,CASSFRSANTEAFF
TRBJ2-5,TRBD2,TRBV7-2,NA,TGTGCCAGCAGTCCCCCCCGGCTAGCGGGCCTCGAGACCCAGTACTTC,CASSPPRLAGLETQYF